What follows are 30 T cell receptor beta chains derived from one specimen sequenced in a study of CD8 T cells in Susac syndrome (dated by TCRdb to between 2017 and 2020). Library generation was performed with the immunoSEQ multiplex PCR assay. RNA was extracted using the RNeasy kit, and roughly 0.5 to 1 microgram was reverse transcribed with random hexamers. TCRdb trimmed public reads at Q25 via fastp, called clones via MiXCR and kept in-frame beta chains. Rows are combined by CDR3 protein, so each entry shows the most common genes and DNA. The sample records 69,000 or so distinct CDR3 sequences, roughly 94% of which are singletons. About 0.25% of the sample goes to the ten largest clones. Sequencing was carried out using CD8+ T cells from PBMCs. These receptors came from a human donor in good health.

The chain has TRBV29-1 and TRBJ2-5, with D perhaps matching TRBD1 (7 bases). Germline V gene data show CDR1 as SQVTM and CDR2 as ANQGSEA. Between the trimmed V and J ends, which lost 4 bases and 3 bases, there was a span of 12 bases. The CDR3 loop spans 13 amino acids. The CDR3 is CSVGGTAEETQYF. The CDR3 DNA follows: TGCAGCGTTGGCGGGACAGCAGAAGAGACCCAGTACTTC.

The gene calls are TRBV28 and TRBJ1-5; TRBD1 might be the D (6 bases). V was cut by 5 bases and J by 3 bases, with 20 bases left in between. The germline gives CDR1 MDHEN, CDR2 SYDVKM. CDR3 length: 17 amino acids. The CDR3 loop reads CASSPMHREGINQPQHF. For the CDR3, the DNA is TGTGCCAGCAGTCCCATGCACAGGGAAGGGATCAATCAGCCCCAGCATTTT.

The chain carries TRBV9 and TRBJ2-7; TRBD2 matches at 13 bases. Germline V gives CDR1 SGDLS, CDR2 YYNGEE. The CDR3 is 15 residues long. J was trimmed by 7 bases and V by 3 bases; bases with no gene match: 7. CDR3: CASSGTSGGAEEQYF. DNA of the CDR3: TGTGCCAGCAGCGGAACTAGCGGGGGGGCGGAGGAGCAGTACTTC.

This clonotype has only one observation. The chain employs TRBV27 and TRBJ2-1; D assignment may be TRBD1 or TRBD2 (5 bases each). CDR1 and CDR2 (germline): MNHEY, SMNVEV (reference sequence). The V gene lost 3 bases and the J gene lost 8 bases, with 11 bases spanning the gap. This CDR3 spans 13 amino acids. Here the CDR3 DNA reads TGTGCCAGCAGTTTCGGGGCAGGGTATGAGCAGTTCTTC. Translation: CASSFGAGYEQFF.

V and J are TRBV9 and TRBJ2-2, with a tentative D call TRBD2 (5 bases). In germline, CDR1 is SGDLS, CDR2 YYNGEE. With 0 bases removed from V and 13 bases from J, the gap between germline ends came to 10 bases. This CDR3 has 12 amino acids. CDR3 loop: CASSVGGRGLFF. CDR3 DNA sequence: TGTGCCAGCAGCGTAGGAGGGCGCGGGCTGTTTTTT.

The chain has TRBV5-1 and TRBJ2-7, with D perhaps assigned TRBD1 or TRBD2 (5 bases each). The CDR3 has 14 amino acids. CDR1 and CDR2 from the germline V gene are SGHRS and YFSETQ. V was pared by 1 base and J by 5 bases, with 13 bases between. In nucleotides, the CDR3 is TGCGCCAGCAGCTTGAAATTGGGGCGGGACGAGCAGTACTTC. Translating gives CASSLKLGRDEQYF.

The chain combines TRBV7-9 with TRBJ2-7, with a weak D call TRBD2 (6 bases). Trimming took 5 bases from V and 3 from J, leaving 14 bases between them. The CDR3 loop spans 14 amino acids. Germline CDR1 reads SEHNR; CDR2 reads FQNEAQ (reference sequence). CDR3 region: CASSGGSLRYEQYF. The CDR3, as DNA: TGTGCCAGCAGCGGAGGGAGTTTACGCTACGAGCAGTACTTC.

The chain uses TRBV6-1 and TRBJ1-1, with D tentatively TRBD1 (6 bases). CDR3 length equals 17 residues. Trimming cost V 6 bases and J 2 bases, with 22 bases left between them. Germline CDR1 MNHNS, CDR2 SASEGT. This CDR3 reads CASRQTIPSDSNTEAFF. DNA for the CDR3: TGTGCCAGCAGGCAAACGATACCCTCGGACAGCAACACTGAAGCTTTCTTT.

This chain uses TRBV27 with TRBJ2-6; 11 bases are a match to TRBD1. V lost 5 bases and J lost 6; bases outside the gene matches: 9. Germline CDR1 MNHEY, CDR2 SMNVEV (reference sequence). This CDR3 contains 17 residues. The CDR3 DNA reads as TGTGCCAGCAGTGGTGGACAGGGGGCTGTTGCGGCCAACGTCCTGACTTTC. Its protein product is CASSGGQGAVAANVLTF.

This chain links TRBV14 with TRBJ2-7; tentatively, D is TRBD1 (5 bases). The CDR3 has 15 residues. The germline V and J ends were trimmed by 5 bases and 3 bases, with 17 bases remaining between them. The germline V gene has CDR1 SGHDN and CDR2 FVKESK. DNA of the CDR3: TGTGCCAGCAGCGTCCAGGGCCTGGGGTACTACGAGCAGTACTTC. Protein: CASSVQGLGYYEQYF.

The gene calls are TRBV6-2 or TRBV6-3 and TRBJ2-7; TRBD2 matches 11 bases. Germline-derived CDR1 and CDR2 are MNHEY and SVGEGT. The CDR3 spans 15 residues. After removal of 7 bases from V and 7 bases from J, the junction contained 12 bases not matched to a gene. CDR3 residues: CASNHVAGGPEEQYF. The CDR3 nucleotides read TGTGCCAGCAACCACGTAGCGGGGGGGCCAGAGGAGCAGTACTTC.

In DNA form, the CDR3 reads TGTGCCAGCAGCCCCCGGATAACGCTCGAGCAGTACTTC. Its protein is CASSPRITLEQYF. This sequence joins TRBV6-2 or TRBV6-3 and TRBJ2-7; D is uncertain. CDR3 length: 13 residues. Trimming left V 6 bases short and J 6 bases short, with 15 bases between. CDR1 is MNHEY, CDR2 SVGEGT, per germline.

This clonotype was recorded only once. The chain couples TRBV24-1 to TRBJ1-5; no firm D call. CDR3 length: 15 residues. V was pared by 4 bases and J by 5 bases, with 14 bases between. The germline gives CDR1 KGHDR, CDR2 SFDVKD. CDR3 protein: CATSEAAGGDQPQHF. DNA for the CDR3: TGTGCCACCAGTGAGGCGGCGGGTGGGGATCAGCCCCAGCATTTT.

The V call is TRBV7-9, the J call TRBJ2-6; D may be TRBD2 (5 bases). V was cut by 4 bases and J by 0 bases, with 16 bases left in between. This CDR3 has 18 residues. Looked up from germline, CDR1 is SEHNR and CDR2 is FQNEAQ (reference sequence). The CDR3 reads CASSSSEPSHSGANVLTF. CDR3 bases: TGTGCCAGCAGCTCCAGCGAACCTAGCCACTCTGGGGCCAACGTCCTGACTTTC.

The rearrangement links TRBV6-2 or TRBV6-3 to TRBJ2-1; maybe TRBD2 (6 bases). The CDR3 totals 15 residues. CDR1 is MNHEY, CDR2 SVGEGT, per germline. V was clipped by 4 bases and J by 10 bases, with 20 bases between them. The CDR3 region has the DNA TGTGCCAGCAGTTTCCGGGACTCCCGGAGAGTGGAGCAGTTCTTC. Amino acid sequence: CASSFRDSRRVEQFF.

V gene TRBV15 combines with J gene TRBJ1-2; 8 nucleotides line up with TRBD1. In germline, CDR1 is LNHNV, CDR2 YYDKDF (reference sequence). With 5 bases clipped from V and 4 bases from J, the junction kept 6 bases outside the gene matches. The CDR3 length is 14 residues. The CDR3 spells CATSRPGTGYGYTF. CDR3 coding DNA: TGTGCCACCAGCCGTCCCGGGACAGGCTATGGCTACACCTTC.

This sequence joins TRBV7-7 and TRBJ2-7; no firm D call. The germline CDR1 and CDR2 sequences are SSHAT and FNYEAQ (reference sequence). The CDR3 spans 13 residues. The CDR3 DNA reads as TGTGCTAGCAACTTTCCTTCCGCCCACGAGCAGTACGTC. Residues: CASNFPSAHEQYV.

The chain carries TRBV27 and TRBJ1-6; D remains unclear. The CDR3 loop spans 15 amino acids. CDR1 is MNHEY and CDR2 is SMNVEV in the germline V gene (reference sequence). With 5 bases removed from V and 0 bases from J, the gap between germline ends came to 8 bases. The CDR3 sequence is CASSTRSSYNSPLHF. Here the CDR3 DNA reads TGTGCCAGCAGTACCAGAAGCTCCTATAATTCACCCCTCCACTTT.

This chain uses TRBV6-5 with TRBJ2-6; D ambiguous. Trimming stripped 2 bases from V and 2 bases from J, with 7 bases between. Germline V gives CDR1 MNHEY, CDR2 SVGAGI. The CDR3 runs 15 residues. The CDR3 sequence: CASSYMGTGANVLTF. The CDR3 DNA reads as TGTGCCAGCAGTTACATGGGGACTGGGGCCAACGTCCTGACTTTC.

J is TRBJ2-1 and V is TRBV3-1, with D tentatively TRBD1 (5 bases). Germline assignment: CDR1 LGHDT and CDR2 YNNKEL (reference sequence). The V end lost 2 bases, the J end lost 3 bases, and 8 bases lay between the germline ends. This CDR3 contains 14 residues. In DNA, the CDR3 is TGTGCCAGCAGCCAATTAGGGGACTACAATGAGCAGTTCTTC. It translates to CASSQLGDYNEQFF.

J is TRBJ1-6 and V is TRBV7-9; a possible D gene is TRBD1 (6 bases). Deletions cut 5 bases from V and 8 bases from J, with 16 bases between. The germline V gene has CDR1 SEHNR and CDR2 FQNEAQ (reference sequence). The CDR3 consists of 15 residues. Here the CDR3 reads CASSPDRLGDSPLHF. DNA for the CDR3: TGTGCCAGCAGCCCTGACAGGCTTGGGGATTCACCCCTCCACTTT.

The chain couples TRBV14 to TRBJ1-2, with D hard to call. Trimming pared 4 bases from V and 8 bases from J, leaving 26 bases between. The germline gives CDR1 SGHDN, CDR2 FVKESK. The CDR3 covers 17 residues. The CDR3 reads CASSPFGVTGSDAGYTF. The CDR3 region has the DNA TGTGCCAGCAGCCCTTTCGGGGTTACCGGGAGTGATGCGGGCTACACCTTC.

This chain connects TRBV29-1 to TRBJ1-2, with D possibly being TRBD1 (5 bases). The CDR3 spans 13 residues. The V and J ends lost 5 bases and 5 bases respectively, with 15 bases between them. The germline gives CDR1 SQVTM, CDR2 ANQGSEA. The CDR3 region is CSVWGRDDYGYTF. The CDR3 DNA is TGCAGCGTTTGGGGCAGGGATGATTATGGCTACACCTTC.

J is TRBJ1-2 and V is TRBV28; D ambiguous. Between the trimmed V and J ends, which lost 2 bases and 0 bases, there was a span of 7 bases. Looked up from germline, CDR1 is MDHEN and CDR2 is SYDVKM. This CDR3 region has 14 residues. The CDR3 region has the DNA TGTGCCAGCAGTTTACAACGGGCTAACTATGGCTACACCTTC. Residues: CASSLQRANYGYTF.

The chain recombines TRBV27 with TRBJ1-2; D perhaps matches TRBD1 (6 bases). CDR3 length equals 12 residues. Trimming took off 5 bases at V and 6 bases at J, with 10 bases between the two ends. Per germline, CDR1 MNHEY and CDR2 SMNVEV (reference sequence). The CDR3 protein is CASSQGSDGYTF. The CDR3 nucleotides read TGTGCCAGCAGTCAGGGGAGCGATGGCTACACCTTC.

This chain links TRBV23-1 with TRBJ2-7, with D possibly being TRBD1 or TRBD2 (5 bases each). TRBV23-1 falls under the ORF class, with uncertain function. The V gene lost 0 bases and the J gene lost 2 bases, with 17 bases spanning the gap. This CDR3 spans 17 amino acids. The CDR3 coding sequence is TGCGCCAGCAGTCAATCGTCGGTAGGGACGGGACCCTACGAGCAGTACGTC. Its protein is CASSQSSVGTGPYEQYV.

V gene TRBV27 combines with J gene TRBJ2-2, with TRBD2 identical over 7 bases. The junction had 5 bases not matched to a gene; V was cut back by 2 bases and J by 5 bases. Per germline, CDR1 MNHEY and CDR2 SMNVEV (reference sequence). This CDR3 has 15 amino acids. The CDR3, as DNA: TGTGCCAGCAGTTTAGTACGGGGGGAAACCGGGGAGCTGTTTTTT. Translated, it gives CASSLVRGETGELFF.

This rearrangement joins TRBV28 to TRBJ2-5; D is possibly TRBD2 (5 bases). The germline gives CDR1 MDHEN, CDR2 SYDVKM. CDR3 length equals 12 residues. V was shortened by 11 bases and J by 5 bases, with 15 bases between the two germline ends. The chain's CDR3 is CASRGFAETQYF. CDR3 DNA: TGTGCCTCCAGAGGGTTCGCGGAGACCCAGTACTTC.

The CDR3 DNA is TGTGCCAGCAGGTCAGGGGTCCGCACAGATACGCAGTATTTT. Translated, it gives CASRSGVRTDTQYF. This chain links TRBV6-5 with TRBJ2-3, with D tentatively TRBD1 (6 bases). This CDR3 is 14 amino acids long. The V end was cut by 6 bases, the J end by 1 base, with 11 bases between. Germline V CDR1 and CDR2: MNHEY, SVGAGI.

This clonotype was counted between two and nine times. The V call is TRBV11-2, the J call TRBJ2-7; tentatively, D is TRBD2 (5 bases). Germline loops: CDR1 SGHAT, CDR2 FQNNGV. This CDR3 contains 13 residues. With 1 base removed from V and 2 bases from J, the gap between germline ends came to 6 bases. The CDR3 bases are TGTGCCAGCAGCTTAGGTAGCGCCTACGAGCAGTACTTC. Its protein is CASSLGSAYEQYF.